Given below is one TCR beta chain in context. Its antigen remains unknown. The sample comes from a study of shared clonotypes between healthy human individuals. Study at large: Used for every donor were three CD4 naive, three CD4 memory, two CD8 naive and one CD8 memory plate.

This CDR3 is built from 12 residues. J gave up 12 bases and V 3 bases, and 7 bases lay outside the gene matches. The germline gives CDR1 ENHRY, CDR2 SYGVKD. Study processing details: ImmunoSEQ output lacked quality scores and full-length reads, limiting matched filtering. Some clones are missing from TCRdb's copy, which holds only in-frame ones; the method was immunoSEQ multiplex PCR. V and J calls and clone size are copied from that table; D and trimming were computed from the DNA. The repertoire holds over a million clones, with around 78% as singletons. Findings of the study overall: Even with large depth, rarefaction showed that sorted-subset sequencing was incomplete.

The chain has TRBV10-3 and TRBJ2-7, with TRBD1 matching over 8 bases. Sequencing input: memory CD4+ T cells from PBMCs. Described subset: CD45RA-negative fraction. This sequence was found in a man younger than 35 in good health. Some clones in this sample may be carry-over from other donors' samples. The CDR3 DNA follows: TGTGCCATCAGTGACCCACCAGGGGGCCCGTACTTC. It yields the protein CAISDPPGGPYF.